This T cell receptor (beta chain) was documented in a study of metastatic and nonmetastatic thyroid tumors. This clone came up many times. A much larger clonotype is one base distant, so this may be a read error. Other DNA variants within this sample encode the same CDR3. Through MiXCR, TCRdb re-clonotyped the PCR reads. This table holds some 32,000 clones, about 20% found once. Germline V lookup: CDR1 SGHDT, CDR2 YYEEEE. This CDR3 comprises 13 residues. Thyroid surgery was preceded by no treatment in any patient. This chain uses TRBV5-6 with TRBJ1-1, with D unresolved. This sequence was found in a female donor with papillary thyroid cancer or a benign thyroid nodule (not recorded which). Some clones in this sample may be carry-over from other donors' samples. Material: blood. CDR3 amino acids: CASVLWASTEAFF. As DNA, the CDR3 is TGCGCCAGCGTACTCTGGGCGAGCACTGAAGCTTTCTTT. The whole variable domain, remainder taken from reference TRBV5-6 and TRBJ1-1, is DAGVTQSPTHLIKTRGQQVTLRCSPKSGHDTVSWYQQALGQGPQFIFQYYEEEERQRGNFPDRFSGHQFPNYSSELNVNALLLGDSALYLCASVLWASTEAFFGQGTRLTVV.